This TCR beta chain was documented in a study of OX40 agonist ivuxolimab in advanced cancers. Across the study: All patients had ivuxolimab intravenously every 2 weeks at 0.01 to 10 mg/kg. The mean age was about 61 years, ranging from about 20 to 90, with 65% to 85% of participants male. The study, taken as a whole, reports: Some of the lowest clonal expansion was seen in partial responders at 0.1-3.0 mg/kg.

The V gene end was trimmed by 1 base and the J gene end by 6 bases; junction bases not matched to a gene: 11. CDR1 and CDR2 (germline): SEHNR, FQNEAQ (reference sequence). The length of the CDR3 is 16 residues. Data came from immunoSEQ multiplex PCR; TCRdb stores just in-frame clones and leaves some out. The sample lists 100,000 or so clones; around 96% were seen once. No patient had autoimmune disease or received systemic immunosuppression. With respect to this clone: Its cognate antigen is unknown.

The genes are TRBV7-9 and TRBJ1-2; 7 nucleotides align to TRBD1. The sequence was collected from an adult with an advanced solid tumor such as melanoma, head and neck, liver or kidney cancer. The source was CD4+ or CD8+ T cells sorted from blood, collected in a trial of the OX40 agonist ivuxolimab. The CDR3 here is CASSLVPQGEADGYTF. The CDR3 bases are TGTGCCAGCAGCTTAGTGCCCCAGGGGGAAGCGGATGGCTACACCTTC.